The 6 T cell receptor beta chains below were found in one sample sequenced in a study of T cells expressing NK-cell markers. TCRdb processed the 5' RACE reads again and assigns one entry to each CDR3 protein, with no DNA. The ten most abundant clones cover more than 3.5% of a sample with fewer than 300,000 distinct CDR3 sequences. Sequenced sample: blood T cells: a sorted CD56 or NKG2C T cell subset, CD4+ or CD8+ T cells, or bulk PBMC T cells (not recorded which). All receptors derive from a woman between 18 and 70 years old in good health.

The CDR3 spells CASSYTQRGNTEAFF. The gene calls are TRBV6-5 and TRBJ1-1. Germline CDR1 is MNHEY and CDR2 is SVGAGI. The CDR3 totals 15 residues.

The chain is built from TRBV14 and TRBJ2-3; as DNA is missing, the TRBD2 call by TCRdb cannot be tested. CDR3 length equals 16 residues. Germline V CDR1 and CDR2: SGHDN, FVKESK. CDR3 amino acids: CASSQGNGRNTDTQYF.

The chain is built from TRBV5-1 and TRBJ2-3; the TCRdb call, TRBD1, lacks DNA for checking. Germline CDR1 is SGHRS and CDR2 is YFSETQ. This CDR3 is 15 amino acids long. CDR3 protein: CASSLGGAYTDTQYF.

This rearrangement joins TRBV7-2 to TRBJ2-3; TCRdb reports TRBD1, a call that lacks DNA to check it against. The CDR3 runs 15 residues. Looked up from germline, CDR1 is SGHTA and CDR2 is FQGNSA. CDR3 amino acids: CASSLEGGWGDTQYF.

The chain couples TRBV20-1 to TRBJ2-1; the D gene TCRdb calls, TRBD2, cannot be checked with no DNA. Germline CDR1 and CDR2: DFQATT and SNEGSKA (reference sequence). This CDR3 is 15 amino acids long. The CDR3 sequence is CSARKPAGGYNEQFF.

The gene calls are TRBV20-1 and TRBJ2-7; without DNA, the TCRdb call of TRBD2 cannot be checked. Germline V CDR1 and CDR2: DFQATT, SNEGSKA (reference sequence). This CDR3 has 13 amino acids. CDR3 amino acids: CSARKAGGGEQYF.